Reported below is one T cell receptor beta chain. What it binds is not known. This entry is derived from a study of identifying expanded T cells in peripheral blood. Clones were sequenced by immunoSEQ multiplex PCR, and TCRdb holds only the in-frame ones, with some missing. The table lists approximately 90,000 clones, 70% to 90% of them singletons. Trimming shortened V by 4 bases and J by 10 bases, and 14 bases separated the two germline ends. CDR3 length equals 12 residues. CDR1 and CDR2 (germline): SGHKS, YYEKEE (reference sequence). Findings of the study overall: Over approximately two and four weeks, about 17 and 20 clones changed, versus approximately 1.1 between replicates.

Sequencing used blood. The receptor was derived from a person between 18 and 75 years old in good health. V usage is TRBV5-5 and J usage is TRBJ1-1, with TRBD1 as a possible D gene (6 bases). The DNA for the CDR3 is TGTGCCAGCAGCCGACGTCAGGGGAGAGCTTTCTTT. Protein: CASSRRQGRAFF.